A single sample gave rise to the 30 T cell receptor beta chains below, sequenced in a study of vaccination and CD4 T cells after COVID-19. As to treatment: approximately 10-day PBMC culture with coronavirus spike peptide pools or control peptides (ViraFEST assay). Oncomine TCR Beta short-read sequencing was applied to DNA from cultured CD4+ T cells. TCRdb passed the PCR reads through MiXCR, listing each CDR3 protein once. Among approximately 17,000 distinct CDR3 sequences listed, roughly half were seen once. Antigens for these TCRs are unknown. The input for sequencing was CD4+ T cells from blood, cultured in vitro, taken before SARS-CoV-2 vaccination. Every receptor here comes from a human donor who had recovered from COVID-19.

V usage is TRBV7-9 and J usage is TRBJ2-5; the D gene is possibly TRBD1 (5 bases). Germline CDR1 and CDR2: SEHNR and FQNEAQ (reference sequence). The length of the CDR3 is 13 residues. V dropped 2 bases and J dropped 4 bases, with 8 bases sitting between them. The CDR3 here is CASSLMGRETQYF. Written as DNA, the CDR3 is TGTGCCAGCAGCTTAATGGGGCGAGAGACCCAGTACTTC.

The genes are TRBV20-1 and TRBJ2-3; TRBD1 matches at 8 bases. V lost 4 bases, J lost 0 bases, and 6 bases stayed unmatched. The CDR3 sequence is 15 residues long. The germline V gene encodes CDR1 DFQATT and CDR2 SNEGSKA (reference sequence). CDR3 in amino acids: CSAMQGARSTDTQYF. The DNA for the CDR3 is TGCAGTGCTATGCAGGGGGCGCGGAGCACAGATACGCAGTATTTT.

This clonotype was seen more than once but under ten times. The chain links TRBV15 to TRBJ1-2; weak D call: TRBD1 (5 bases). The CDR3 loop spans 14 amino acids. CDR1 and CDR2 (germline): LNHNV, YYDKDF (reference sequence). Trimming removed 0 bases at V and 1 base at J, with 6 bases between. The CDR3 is CATSRDDSNYGYTF. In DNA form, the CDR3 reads TGTGCCACCAGCAGAGATGACAGTAACTATGGCTACACCTTC.

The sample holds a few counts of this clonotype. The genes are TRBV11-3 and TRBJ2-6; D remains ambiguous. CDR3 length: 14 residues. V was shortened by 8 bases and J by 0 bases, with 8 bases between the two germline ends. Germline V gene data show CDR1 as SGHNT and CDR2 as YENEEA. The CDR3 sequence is CASATHSGANVLTF. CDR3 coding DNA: TGTGCCAGCGCTACCCACTCTGGGGCCAACGTCCTGACTTTC. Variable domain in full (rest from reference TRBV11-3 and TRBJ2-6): EAGVVQSPRYKIIEKKQPVAFWCNPISGHNTLYWYLQNLGQGPELLIRYENEEAVDDSQLPKDRFSAERLKGVDSTLKIQPAELGDSAVYLCASATHSGANVLTFGAGSRLTVL.

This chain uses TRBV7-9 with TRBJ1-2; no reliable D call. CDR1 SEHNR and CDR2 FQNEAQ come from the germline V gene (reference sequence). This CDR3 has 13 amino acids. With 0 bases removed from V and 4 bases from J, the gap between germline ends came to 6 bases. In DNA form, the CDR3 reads TGTGCCAGCAGCTTAGCGGGTTTCTATGGCTACACCTTC. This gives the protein CASSLAGFYGYTF.

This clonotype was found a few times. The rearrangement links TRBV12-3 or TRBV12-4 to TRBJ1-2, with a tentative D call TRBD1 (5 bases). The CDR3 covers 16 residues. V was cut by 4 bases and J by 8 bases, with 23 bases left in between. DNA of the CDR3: TGTGCCAGCAGTTCCCAACTGGGACTGCCGGTGGGAGGCTACACCTTC. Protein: CASSSQLGLPVGGYTF.

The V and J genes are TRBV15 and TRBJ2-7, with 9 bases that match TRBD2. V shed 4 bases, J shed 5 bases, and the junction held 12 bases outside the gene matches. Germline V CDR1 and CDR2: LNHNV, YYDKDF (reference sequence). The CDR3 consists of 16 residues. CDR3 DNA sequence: TGTGCCACCAGCACCGACCGACTAGCGGATCTTAACGAGCAGTACTTC. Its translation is CATSTDRLADLNEQYF.

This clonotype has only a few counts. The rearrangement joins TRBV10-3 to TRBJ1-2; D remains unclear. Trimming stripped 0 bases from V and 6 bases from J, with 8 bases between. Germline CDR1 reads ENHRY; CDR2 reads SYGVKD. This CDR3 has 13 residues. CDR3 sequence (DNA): TGTGCCATCAGTGAGTCCGAGGAGAATGGCTACACCTTC. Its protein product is CAISESEENGYTF.

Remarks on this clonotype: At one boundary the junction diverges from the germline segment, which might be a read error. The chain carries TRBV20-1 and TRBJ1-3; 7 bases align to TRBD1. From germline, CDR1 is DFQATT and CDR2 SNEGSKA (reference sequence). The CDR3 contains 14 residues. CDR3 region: CGAGDRASGNTIYF. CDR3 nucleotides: TGCGGTGCTGGGGACAGAGCCTCTGGAAACACCATATATTTT.

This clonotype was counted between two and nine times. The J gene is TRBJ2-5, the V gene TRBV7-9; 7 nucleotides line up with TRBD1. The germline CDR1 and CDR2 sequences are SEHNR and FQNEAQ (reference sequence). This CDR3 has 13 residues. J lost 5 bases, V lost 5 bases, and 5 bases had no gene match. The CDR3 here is CASSPGGYETQYF. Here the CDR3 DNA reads TGTGCCAGCAGCCCAGGGGGTTACGAGACCCAGTACTTC.

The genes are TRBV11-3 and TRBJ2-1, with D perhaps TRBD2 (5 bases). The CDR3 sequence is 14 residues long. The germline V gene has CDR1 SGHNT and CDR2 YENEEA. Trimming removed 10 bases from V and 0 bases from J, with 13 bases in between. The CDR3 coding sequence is TGTGCCACCCAAGCGGAGAGCTCCTACAATGAGCAGTTCTTC. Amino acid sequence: CATQAESSYNEQFF.

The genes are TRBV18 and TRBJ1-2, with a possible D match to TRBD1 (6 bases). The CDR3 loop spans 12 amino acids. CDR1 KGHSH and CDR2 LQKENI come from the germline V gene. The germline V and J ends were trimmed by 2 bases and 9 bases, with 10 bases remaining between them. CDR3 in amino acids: CASSPADRSYTF. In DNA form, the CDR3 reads TGTGCCAGCTCACCAGCGGACAGAAGCTACACCTTC.

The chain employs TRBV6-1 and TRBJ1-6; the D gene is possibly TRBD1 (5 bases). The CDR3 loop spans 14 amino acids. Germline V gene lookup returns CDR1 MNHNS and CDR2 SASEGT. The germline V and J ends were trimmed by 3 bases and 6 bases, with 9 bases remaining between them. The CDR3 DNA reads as TGTGCCAGCAGTGAGCGGCAGGGTAATTCACCCCTCCACTTT. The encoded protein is CASSERQGNSPLHF.

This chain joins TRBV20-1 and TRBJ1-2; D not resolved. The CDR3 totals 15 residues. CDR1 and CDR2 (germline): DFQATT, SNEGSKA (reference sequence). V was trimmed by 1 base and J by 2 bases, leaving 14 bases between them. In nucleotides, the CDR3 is TGCAGTGCTAGAGTCGGGCGACTAAGAAACTATGGCTACACCTTC. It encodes CSARVGRLRNYGYTF.

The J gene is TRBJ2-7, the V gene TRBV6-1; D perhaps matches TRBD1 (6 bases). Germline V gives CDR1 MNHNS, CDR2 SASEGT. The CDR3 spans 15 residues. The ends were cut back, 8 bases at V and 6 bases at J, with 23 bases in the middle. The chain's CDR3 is CASRVVKGGQSEQYF. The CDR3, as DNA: TGTGCCAGCCGGGTGGTTAAAGGGGGACAAAGCGAGCAGTACTTC.

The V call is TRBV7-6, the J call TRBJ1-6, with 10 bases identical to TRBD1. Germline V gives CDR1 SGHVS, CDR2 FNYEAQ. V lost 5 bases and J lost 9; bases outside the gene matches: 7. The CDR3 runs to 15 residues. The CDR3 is CASSRDRGSGSPLHF. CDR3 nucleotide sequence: TGTGCCAGCAGCCGGGACAGGGGCTCTGGTTCACCCCTCCACTTT.

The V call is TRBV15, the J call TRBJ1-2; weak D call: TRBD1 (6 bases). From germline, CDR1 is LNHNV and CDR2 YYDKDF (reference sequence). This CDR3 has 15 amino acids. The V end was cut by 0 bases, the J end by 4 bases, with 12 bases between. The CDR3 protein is CATSRDPDSPYGYTF. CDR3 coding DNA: TGTGCCACCAGCAGAGACCCGGACAGCCCCTATGGCTACACCTTC. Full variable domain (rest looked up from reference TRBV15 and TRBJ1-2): DAMVIQNPRYQVTQFGKPVTLSCSQTLNHNVMYWYQQKSSQAPKLLFHYYDKDFNNEADTPDNFQSRRPNTSFCFLDIRSPGLGDTAMYLCATSRDPDSPYGYTFGSGTRLTVV.

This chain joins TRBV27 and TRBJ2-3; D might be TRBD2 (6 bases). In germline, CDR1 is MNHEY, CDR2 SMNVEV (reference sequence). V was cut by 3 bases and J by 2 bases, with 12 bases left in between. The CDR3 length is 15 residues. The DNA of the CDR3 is TGTGCCAGCAGTTTGTGGGGGGATAACACAGATACGCAGTATTTT. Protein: CASSLWGDNTDTQYF.

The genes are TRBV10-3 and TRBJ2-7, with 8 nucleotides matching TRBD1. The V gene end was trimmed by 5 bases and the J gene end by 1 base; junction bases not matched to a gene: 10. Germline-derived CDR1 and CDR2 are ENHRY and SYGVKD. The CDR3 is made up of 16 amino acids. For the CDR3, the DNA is TGTGCCATCAGTCACGACAGGGGCCCCTCTTCCTACGAGCAGTACTTC. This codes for CAISHDRGPSSYEQYF.

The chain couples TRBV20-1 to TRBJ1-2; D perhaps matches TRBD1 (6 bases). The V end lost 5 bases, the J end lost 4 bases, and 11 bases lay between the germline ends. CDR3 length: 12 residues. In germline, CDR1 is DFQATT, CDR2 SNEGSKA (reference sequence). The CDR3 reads CSAGGASYGYTF. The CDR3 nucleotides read TGCAGTGCTGGGGGGGCTAGCTATGGCTACACCTTC.

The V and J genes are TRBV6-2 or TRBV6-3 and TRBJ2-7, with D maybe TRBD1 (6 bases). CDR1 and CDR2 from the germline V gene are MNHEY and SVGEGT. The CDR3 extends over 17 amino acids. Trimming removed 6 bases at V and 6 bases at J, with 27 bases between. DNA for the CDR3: TGTGCCAGCAGCCGGCGGTTACAGGGTAGAGGTCCCCTCGAGCAGTACTTC. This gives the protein CASSRRLQGRGPLEQYF.

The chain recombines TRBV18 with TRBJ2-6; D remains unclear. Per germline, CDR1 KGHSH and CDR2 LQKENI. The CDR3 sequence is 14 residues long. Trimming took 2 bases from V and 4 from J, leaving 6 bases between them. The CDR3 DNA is TGTGCCAGCTCACCAATGTCCGGGGCCAACGTCCTGACTTTC. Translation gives CASSPMSGANVLTF.

The CDR3 spells CSGLRDTGPNEQFF. In nucleotides, the CDR3 is TGCAGTGGTCTTAGGGACACCGGCCCCAATGAGCAGTTCTTC. This sequence joins TRBV20-1 and TRBJ2-1, with D perhaps matching TRBD1 (6 bases). This CDR3 contains 14 residues. V was shortened by 7 bases and J by 6 bases, with 19 bases between the two germline ends. Germline V gene lookup returns CDR1 DFQATT and CDR2 SNEGSKA (reference sequence).

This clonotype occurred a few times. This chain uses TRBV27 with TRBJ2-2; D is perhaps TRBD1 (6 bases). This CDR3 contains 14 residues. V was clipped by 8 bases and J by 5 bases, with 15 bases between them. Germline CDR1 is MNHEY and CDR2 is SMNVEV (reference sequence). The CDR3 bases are TGTGCCAGCCACCTACAGGGTGGGACCGGGGAGCTGTTTTTT. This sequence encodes CASHLQGGTGELFF.

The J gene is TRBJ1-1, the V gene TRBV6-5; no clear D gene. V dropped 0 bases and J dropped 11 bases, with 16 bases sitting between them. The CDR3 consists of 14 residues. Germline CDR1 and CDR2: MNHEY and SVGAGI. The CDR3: CASSYSHSLQGAFF. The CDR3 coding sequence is TGTGCCAGCAGTTACTCTCACAGCCTCCAAGGGGCTTTCTTT.

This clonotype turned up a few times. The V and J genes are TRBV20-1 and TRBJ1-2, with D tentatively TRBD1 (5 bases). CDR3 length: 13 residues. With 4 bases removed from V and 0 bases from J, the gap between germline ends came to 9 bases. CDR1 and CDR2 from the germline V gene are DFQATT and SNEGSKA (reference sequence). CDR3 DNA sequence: TGCAGTGCTAAGGACAAACCTAACTATGGCTACACCTTC. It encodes CSAKDKPNYGYTF.

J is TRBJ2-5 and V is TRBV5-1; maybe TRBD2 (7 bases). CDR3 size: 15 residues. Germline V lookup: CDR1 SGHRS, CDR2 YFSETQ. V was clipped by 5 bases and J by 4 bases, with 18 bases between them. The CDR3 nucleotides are TGCGCCAGCAGGGGGGCCAGAGGGAGGGGAGAGACCCAGTACTTC. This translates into CASRGARGRGETQYF.

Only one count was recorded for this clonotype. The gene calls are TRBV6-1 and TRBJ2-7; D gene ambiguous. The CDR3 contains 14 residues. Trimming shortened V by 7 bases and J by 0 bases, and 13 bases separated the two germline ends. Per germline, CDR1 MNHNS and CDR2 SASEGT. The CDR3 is CASTPLPSSYEQYF. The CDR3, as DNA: TGTGCCAGCACCCCCTTACCCAGCTCCTACGAGCAGTACTTC.

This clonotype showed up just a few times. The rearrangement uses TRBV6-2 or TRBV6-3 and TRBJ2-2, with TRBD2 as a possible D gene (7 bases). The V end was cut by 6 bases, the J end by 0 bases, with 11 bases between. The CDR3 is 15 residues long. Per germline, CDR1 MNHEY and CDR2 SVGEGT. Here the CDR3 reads CASRYGGPNTGELFF. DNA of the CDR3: TGTGCCAGCAGGTACGGGGGGCCGAACACCGGGGAGCTGTTTTTT.

CDR3 coding DNA: TGTGCCAGTTCCATCAAAATCTCCTACGAGCAGTACTTC. This codes for CASSIKISYEQYF. The V and J genes are TRBV6-1 and TRBJ2-7; no definite D call. CDR3 size: 13 residues. The V end was cut by 9 bases, the J end by 0 bases, with 12 bases between. Germline V lookup: CDR1 MNHNS, CDR2 SASEGT.